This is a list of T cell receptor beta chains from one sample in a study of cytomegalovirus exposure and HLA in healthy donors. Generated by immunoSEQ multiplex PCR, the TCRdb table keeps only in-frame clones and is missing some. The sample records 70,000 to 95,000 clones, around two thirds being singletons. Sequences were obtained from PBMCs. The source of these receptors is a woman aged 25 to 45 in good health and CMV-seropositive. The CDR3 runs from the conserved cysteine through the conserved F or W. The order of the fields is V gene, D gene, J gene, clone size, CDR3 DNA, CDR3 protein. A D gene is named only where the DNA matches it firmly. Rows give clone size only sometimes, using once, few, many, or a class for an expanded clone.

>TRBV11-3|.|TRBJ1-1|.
TGTGCCAGCAGCTGGACAGCGAACACTGAAGCTTTCTTT
CASSWTANTEAFF
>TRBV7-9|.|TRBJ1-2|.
TGTGCCAGCAGCCCAGAGGGGGTAAGGACGTCTGGCTACACCTTC
CASSPEGVRTSGYTF
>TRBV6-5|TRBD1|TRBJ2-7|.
TGTGCCAGCAGTTTTACAGGGGGAAAATACGAGCAGTACTTC
CASSFTGGKYEQYF
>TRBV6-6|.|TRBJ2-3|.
TGTGCCAGCAGTTACGTCGCAGATACGCAGTATTTT
CASSYVADTQYF
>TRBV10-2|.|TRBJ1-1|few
TGCGCCAGCAGTGGGAGGAACCTTATGAACACTGAAGCTTTCTTT
CASSGRNLMNTEAFF
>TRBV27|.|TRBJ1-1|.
TGTGCCAGCAGTACCCGGCGGCTGAACACTGAAGCTTTCTTT
CASSTRRLNTEAFF
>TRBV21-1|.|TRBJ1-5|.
TGTGCCAGCACCAGGGCCCCGTATAGCAATCAGCCCCAGCATTTT
CASTRAPYSNQPQHF
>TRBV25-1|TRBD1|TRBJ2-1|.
TGTGCCAGCAGTTCGGGACAGGGAACCCATGAGCAGTTCTTC
CASSSGQGTHEQFF
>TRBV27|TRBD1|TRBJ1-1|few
TGTGCCAGCAGTTTTGGACAGGGAAACACTGAAGCTTTCTTT
CASSFGQGNTEAFF
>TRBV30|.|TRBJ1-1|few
TGTGCCTGGAGTGTGGCAGGGAACACTGAAGCTTTCTTT
CAWSVAGNTEAFF
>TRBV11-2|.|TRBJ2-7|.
TGTGCCAGCAGCTCGACGGGGGGCCCTTACGAGCAGTACTTC
CASSSTGGPYEQYF
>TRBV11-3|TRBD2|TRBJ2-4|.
TGTGCCAGCAGCTTAGAGGGAGGGATAGCCAAAAACATTCAGTACTTC
CASSLEGGIAKNIQYF
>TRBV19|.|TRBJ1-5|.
TGTGCCAGTAGTCCTATCTCGAATAGCAATCAGCCCCAGCATTTT
CASSPISNSNQPQHF
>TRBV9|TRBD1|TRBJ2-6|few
TGTGCCAGCAGCGTGGGACAGGGGACCTCTGGGGCCAACGTCCTGACTTTC
CASSVGQGTSGANVLTF
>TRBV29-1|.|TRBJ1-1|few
TGCAGCGTTAATAAAGACTGGAACACTGAAGCTTTCTTT
CSVNKDWNTEAFF
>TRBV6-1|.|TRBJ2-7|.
TGTGCCAGCAGTATCCGGGGGACAGACGAGCAGTACTTC
CASSIRGTDEQYF
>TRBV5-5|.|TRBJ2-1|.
TGTGCCAGCAGCTTGTTTGACGGGGGTGAGCAGTTCTTC
CASSLFDGGEQFF
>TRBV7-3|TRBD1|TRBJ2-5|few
TGTGCCAGCAGCTCGATCCGGACAGGACAAGAGACCCAGTACTTC
CASSSIRTGQETQYF
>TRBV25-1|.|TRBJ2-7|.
TGTGCCAGCAGTCACGGGGGGCCCTACGAGCAGTACTTC
CASSHGGPYEQYF
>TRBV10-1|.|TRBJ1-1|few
TGCGCCAGCAGTGAGGCCGCAGGGGCTGGCACTGAAGCTTTCTTT
CASSEAAGAGTEAFF
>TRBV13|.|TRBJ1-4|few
TGTGCCAGCAGCCTGCGGGGAGGGGGGAAACTGTTTTTT
CASSLRGGGKLFF
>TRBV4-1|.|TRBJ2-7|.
TGCGCCAGCAGCCAAGGAACAGTCTCCTACGAGCAGTACTTC
CASSQGTVSYEQYF